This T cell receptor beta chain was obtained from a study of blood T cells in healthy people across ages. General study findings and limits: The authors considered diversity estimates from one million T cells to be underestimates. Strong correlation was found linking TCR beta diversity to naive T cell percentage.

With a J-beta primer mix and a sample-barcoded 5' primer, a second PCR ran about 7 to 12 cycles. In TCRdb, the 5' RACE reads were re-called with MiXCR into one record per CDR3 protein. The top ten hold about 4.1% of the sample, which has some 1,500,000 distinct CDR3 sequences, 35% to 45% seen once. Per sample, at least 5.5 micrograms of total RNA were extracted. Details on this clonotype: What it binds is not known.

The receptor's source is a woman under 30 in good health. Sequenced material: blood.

CDR3 nucleotides: TGCAGTGCTAGCAGCCGGCCTCCCGGCAACTCTGGGGCCAACGTCCTGACTTTC. It is translated as CSASSRPPGNSGANVLTF. The rearrangement links TRBV20-1 to TRBJ2-6; no firm D call. V gave up 3 bases and J gave up 0 bases, with 18 bases separating them. Germline V CDR1 and CDR2: DFQATT, SNEGSKA (reference sequence). This CDR3 region has 18 residues.